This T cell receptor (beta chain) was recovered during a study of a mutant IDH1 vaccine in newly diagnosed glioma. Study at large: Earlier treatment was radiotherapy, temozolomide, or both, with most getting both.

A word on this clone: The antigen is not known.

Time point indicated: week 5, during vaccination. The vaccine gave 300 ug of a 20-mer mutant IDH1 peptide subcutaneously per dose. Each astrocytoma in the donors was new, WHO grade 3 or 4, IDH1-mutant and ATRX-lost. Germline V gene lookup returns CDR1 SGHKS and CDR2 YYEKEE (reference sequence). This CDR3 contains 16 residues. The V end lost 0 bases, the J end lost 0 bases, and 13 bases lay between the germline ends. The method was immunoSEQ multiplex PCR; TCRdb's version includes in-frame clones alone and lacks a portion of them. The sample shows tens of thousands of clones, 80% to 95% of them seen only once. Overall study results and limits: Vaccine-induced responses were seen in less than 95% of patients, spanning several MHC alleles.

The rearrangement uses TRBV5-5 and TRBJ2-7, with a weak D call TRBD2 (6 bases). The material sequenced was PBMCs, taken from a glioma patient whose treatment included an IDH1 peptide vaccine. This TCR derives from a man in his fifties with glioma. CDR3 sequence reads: CASSLELASLSYEQYF. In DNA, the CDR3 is TGTGCCAGCAGCTTGGAACTAGCTTCCCTCTCCTACGAGCAGTACTTC.